This T cell receptor (beta chain) was retrieved from a study of blood T cells in healthy people across ages. Peripheral blood was drawn, ten milliliters per donor. Researchers isolated at least 6 million PBMCs per sample. In the case of this clonotype: A much bigger clone sits one base away, suggesting this may be a read error.

Then a second PCR, running roughly 6 to 12 cycles, was carried out with a sample-barcoded 5' primer and a J-beta primer mix. Via MiXCR, TCRdb re-called the 5' RACE reads, giving one row per CDR3 protein. The sample contains hundreds of thousands of distinct CDR3 sequences, approximately 29% of which appear only once. The CDR3 length is 17 residues. CDR1 and CDR2 (germline): DFQATT, SNEGSKA (reference sequence). Trimming took 1 base from V and 6 from J; bases not matched to a gene: 12. The sample consisted of blood. The gene calls are TRBV20-1 and TRBJ2-3; TRBD2 agrees at 11 bases. The receptor comes from a woman aged 80 or older in good health. The CDR3 coding sequence is TGCAGTGCTAGAGCTCAGCTAGCGGGGGGTATATGTGATACGCAGTATTTT. Translation gives CSARAQLAGGICDTQYF.